This note documents a single T cell receptor beta chain sequence. This entry is derived from a study of blood T cell repertoires in COVID-19. Study overall: The cDNA or gDNA used as material had been derived from T cells, B-cell-depleted T cells, or PBMCs.

V was cut by 6 bases and J by 9 bases, with 12 bases left in between. The CDR3 is 13 amino acids. Germline V gives CDR1 MDHEN, CDR2 SYDVKM. TCRdb keeps only in-frame clones here, not all; method: immunoSEQ multiplex PCR. The sample lists roughly 160,000 clones; around 82% were seen once. The sequenced material came from peripheral blood. The TCR comes from a woman in her 70s who had recovered from COVID-19. This sequence joins TRBV28 and TRBJ1-6, with D tentatively TRBD1 (6 bases). The CDR3 DNA reads TGTGCCAGCAGACCAGGGGTAGGTTCACCCCTCCACTTT. It codes for CASRPGVGSPLHF.